These 17 T cell receptor beta chains came from one sample sequenced in a study of T cell changes during pregnancy in multiple sclerosis. Clones were read by immunoSEQ multiplex PCR, and TCRdb kept only the in-frame ones, dropping some. The sample has some 130,000 clones; 90% to 96% are singletons. This specimen was peripheral blood, taken after pregnancy. The receptors here all came from a female donor with multiple sclerosis, enrolled in a pregnancy study.

The V and J genes are TRBV2 and TRBJ2-1, with 8 bases matching TRBD2. The CDR3 is made up of 16 amino acids. CDR1 is SNHLY, CDR2 FYNNEI, per germline. The V segment lost 4 bases and the J segment 0 bases; nucleotides outside the gene matches: 5. CDR3 loop: CASSAVSGSSYNEQFF. Here the CDR3 DNA reads TGTGCCAGCAGTGCGGTAAGCGGGAGCTCCTACAATGAGCAGTTCTTC.

The chain joins TRBV5-1 to TRBJ2-3, with 10 bases identical to TRBD2. This CDR3 comprises 15 residues. Germline values: CDR1 SGHRS, CDR2 YFSETQ. J lost 3 bases, V lost 2 bases, and 3 bases had no gene match. The CDR3 here is CASSFSGRLTDTQYF. CDR3 coding DNA: TGCGCCAGCAGCTTTAGCGGGAGGTTAACAGATACGCAGTATTTT.

V gene TRBV10-3 combines with J gene TRBJ2-7; D uncertain. The CDR3 runs to 13 residues. Germline values: CDR1 ENHRY, CDR2 SYGVKD. V was shortened by 6 bases and J by 0 bases, with 9 bases between the two germline ends. The CDR3 region has the DNA TGTGCCATCAGCATTCCGAGCTCCTACGAGCAGTACTTC. It is translated as CAISIPSSYEQYF.

The chain employs TRBV19 and TRBJ2-5; D is perhaps TRBD1 (5 bases). Per the germline V gene, CDR1 is LNHDA and CDR2 is SQIVND (reference sequence). The CDR3 sequence is 14 residues long. Trimming removed 3 bases from V and 1 base from J, with 9 bases in between. The CDR3 DNA reads TGTGCCAGTAGTATTCGGACACCCCAAGAGACCCAGTACTTC. As protein: CASSIRTPQETQYF.

The chain employs TRBV2 and TRBJ1-2; D might be TRBD1 (6 bases). Trimming took off 1 base at V and 3 bases at J, with 18 bases between the two ends. Germline V gene sequence: CDR1 SNHLY, CDR2 FYNNEI. The CDR3 contains 17 residues. DNA for the CDR3: TGTGCCAGCAGTGAAGGGGCTTCCATCAGGGGTTACTATGGCTACACCTTC. Protein: CASSEGASIRGYYGYTF.

This chain links TRBV5-1 with TRBJ2-1; 7 bases map to TRBD2. Germline values: CDR1 SGHRS, CDR2 YFSETQ. CDR3 length: 16 residues. Germline trimming cut 0 bases from V and 0 bases from J; bases unmatched to any gene: 3. In DNA form, the CDR3 reads TGCGCCAGCAGCTTGGGCGGGAGCTCCTCCTACAATGAGCAGTTCTTC. Translation gives CASSLGGSSSYNEQFF. The entire variable domain, with the rest obtained from reference TRBV5-1 and TRBJ2-1, is as follows: KAGVTQTPRYLIKTRGQQVTLSCSPISGHRSVSWYQQTPGQGLQFLFEYFSETQRNKGNFPGRFSGRQFSNSRSEMNVSTLELGDSALYLCASSLGGSSSYNEQFFGPGTRLTVL.

This clone was seen only once. This chain joins TRBV19 and TRBJ2-7; 7 nucleotides align to TRBD2. This CDR3 is built from 13 residues. CDR1 and CDR2 from the germline V gene are LNHDA and SQIVND (reference sequence). V lost 5 bases to trimming and J lost 3 bases; unmatched junction nucleotides: 4. The CDR3 bases are TGTGCCAGTAGTTTAAGGGAGGGCTACGAGCAGTACTTC. It translates to CASSLREGYEQYF.

The rearrangement uses TRBV19 and TRBJ2-1; 13 positions match TRBD2. The CDR3 runs 17 residues. V was clipped by 4 bases and J by 7 bases; unmatched bases: 10. Germline values: CDR1 LNHDA, CDR2 SQIVND (reference sequence). The CDR3 DNA follows: TGTGCCAGTAGTACCACGACTAGCGGGAGGACCTTTAATGAGCAGTTCTTC. Encoded protein: CASSTTTSGRTFNEQFF. Supplemented by reference TRBV19 and TRBJ2-1, the full variable domain reads DGGITQSPKYLFRKEGQNVTLSCEQNLNHDAMYWYRQDPGQGLRLIYYSQIVNDFQKGDIAEGYSVSREKKESFPLTVTSAQKNPTAFYLCASSTTTSGRTFNEQFFGPGTRLTVL.

The V and J genes are TRBV18 and TRBJ2-1; 9 bases line up with TRBD2. CDR3 length: 17 amino acids. V was clipped by 4 bases and J by 0 bases; unmatched bases: 7. The germline V gene has CDR1 KGHSH and CDR2 LQKENI. This chain's CDR3 is CASSRSGSGSSYNEQFF. CDR3 coding DNA: TGTGCCAGCTCACGGAGCGGTAGCGGGAGCTCCTACAATGAGCAGTTCTTC.

The V gene is TRBV6-5, the J gene TRBJ1-4; a possible D gene is TRBD1 (6 bases). V lost 2 bases and J lost 8, with 12 bases in between. The CDR3 is 14 amino acids. Germline V gene sequence: CDR1 MNHEY, CDR2 SVGAGI. The CDR3 is CASSYGGAREKLFF. Written as DNA, the CDR3 is TGTGCCAGCAGTTACGGGGGGGCTAGGGAAAAACTGTTTTTT.

This chain joins TRBV19 and TRBJ2-2; no clear D. The CDR3 sequence is 15 residues long. The germline V and J ends were trimmed by 7 bases and 3 bases, with 15 bases remaining between them. Germline CDR1 is LNHDA and CDR2 is SQIVND (reference sequence). CDR3 nucleotides: TGTGCCAGTAACCCTAGGCCTTGGGACACCGGGGAGCTGTTTTTT. Its translation is CASNPRPWDTGELFF.

This chain links TRBV6-5 with TRBJ1-2, with TRBD1 identical over 10 bases. The CDR3 sequence is 14 residues long. V lost 10 bases to trimming and J lost 5 bases; unmatched junction nucleotides: 10. Germline V gene sequence: CDR1 MNHEY, CDR2 SVGAGI. Here the CDR3 reads CATTRTGGWYGYTF. The CDR3 DNA sequence: TGTGCCACCACCCGGACAGGGGGTTGGTATGGCTACACCTTC.

This chain uses TRBV29-1 with TRBJ2-1; 10 bases line up with TRBD1. Looked up from germline, CDR1 is SQVTM and CDR2 is ANQGSEA. Trimming cost V 3 bases and J 0 bases; bases outside gene matches: 17. The CDR3 spans 20 residues. This CDR3 is CSVDGVRTGGGSGSYNEQFF. CDR3 bases: TGCAGCGTTGATGGAGTCCGGACAGGGGGGGGGTCAGGCTCCTACAATGAGCAGTTCTTC.

The V call is TRBV6-5, the J call TRBJ2-2; TRBD2 agrees at 7 bases. V lost 8 bases, J lost 6 bases, and 3 bases stayed unmatched. Germline V gene sequence: CDR1 MNHEY, CDR2 SVGAGI. The CDR3 is 12 amino acids. This CDR3 reads CASEGGAGELFF. The CDR3, as DNA: TGTGCCAGCGAGGGAGGGGCCGGGGAGCTGTTTTTT.

This clone was seen just once. The chain recombines TRBV9 with TRBJ2-7; tentative D call: TRBD1 (5 bases). The ends were cut back, 4 bases at V and 0 bases at J, with 11 bases in the middle. Germline loops: CDR1 SGDLS, CDR2 YYNGEE. This CDR3 contains 14 residues. The CDR3 is CASSLRQSSYEQYF. CDR3 in DNA: TGTGCCAGCAGCCTTAGACAGAGCTCCTACGAGCAGTACTTC.

The V and J genes are TRBV25-1 and TRBJ2-7, with 10 positions matching TRBD2. The germline CDR1 and CDR2 sequences are MGHDK and SYGVNS. V was pared by 6 bases and J by 2 bases, with 7 bases of the junction left unmatched. This CDR3 is built from 15 residues. CDR3 in amino acids: CASSVGLAVAYEQYF. The CDR3 DNA follows: TGTGCCAGCAGCGTCGGACTAGCGGTTGCCTACGAGCAGTACTTC.

The chain recombines TRBV19 with TRBJ1-1; D might be TRBD1 (5 bases). This CDR3 comprises 12 residues. Germline CDR1 is LNHDA and CDR2 is SQIVND (reference sequence). Trimming removed 8 bases at V and 3 bases at J, with 10 bases between. The CDR3 DNA follows: TGTGCCAGTGCGCAGGGATACACTGAAGCTTTCTTT. This gives the protein CASAQGYTEAFF.